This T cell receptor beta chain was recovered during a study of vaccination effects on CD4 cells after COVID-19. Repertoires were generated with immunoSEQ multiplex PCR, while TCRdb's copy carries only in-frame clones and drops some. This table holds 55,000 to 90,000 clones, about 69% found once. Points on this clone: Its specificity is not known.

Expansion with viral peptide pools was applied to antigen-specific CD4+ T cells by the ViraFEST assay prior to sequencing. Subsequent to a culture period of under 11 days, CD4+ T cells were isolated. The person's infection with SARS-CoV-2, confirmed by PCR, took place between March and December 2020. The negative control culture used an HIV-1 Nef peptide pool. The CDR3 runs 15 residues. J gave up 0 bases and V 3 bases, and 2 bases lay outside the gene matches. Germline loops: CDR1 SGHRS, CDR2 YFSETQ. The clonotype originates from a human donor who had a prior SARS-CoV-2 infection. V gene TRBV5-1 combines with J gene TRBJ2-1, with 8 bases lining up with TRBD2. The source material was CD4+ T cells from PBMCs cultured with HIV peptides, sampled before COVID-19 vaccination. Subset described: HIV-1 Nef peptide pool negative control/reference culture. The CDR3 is CASSSTSGSYNEQFF. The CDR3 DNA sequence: TGCGCCAGCAGCTCTACTAGCGGCTCCTACAATGAGCAGTTCTTC.